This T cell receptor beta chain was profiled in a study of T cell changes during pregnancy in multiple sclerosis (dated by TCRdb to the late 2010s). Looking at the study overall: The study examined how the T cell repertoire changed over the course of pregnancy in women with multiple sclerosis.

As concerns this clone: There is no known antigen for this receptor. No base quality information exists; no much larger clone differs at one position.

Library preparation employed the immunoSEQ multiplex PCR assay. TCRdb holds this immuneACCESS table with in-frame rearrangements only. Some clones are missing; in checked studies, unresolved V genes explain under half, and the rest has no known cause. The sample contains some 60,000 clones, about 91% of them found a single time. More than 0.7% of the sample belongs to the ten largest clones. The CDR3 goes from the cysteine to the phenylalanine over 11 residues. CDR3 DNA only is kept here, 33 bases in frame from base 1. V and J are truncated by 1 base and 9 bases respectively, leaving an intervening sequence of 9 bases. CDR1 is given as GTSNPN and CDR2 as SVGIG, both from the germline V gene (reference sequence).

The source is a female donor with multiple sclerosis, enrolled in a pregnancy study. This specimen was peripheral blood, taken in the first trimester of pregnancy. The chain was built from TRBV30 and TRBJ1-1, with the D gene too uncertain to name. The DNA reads TGTGCCTGGAGTGGCGAAAGCAAAGCTTTCTTT. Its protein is CAWSGESKAFF.